This T cell receptor (beta chain) was recorded in a study of regulatory T cells in long-lasting Graves disease. General study points: TCR diversity was lower in persistent Graves' patients (versus newly diagnosed ones).

Specified time point: newly diagnosed GD, antithyroid drugs for less than 3 months. TCR sequences were obtained from RNA taken from PBMCs. This clonotype came up many times. What it binds is not known. Relying on iRepertoire HTBI primers and Arm-PCR of CDR3 regions, the team built TCR beta libraries. TCRdb redid the calling of the multiplex PCR reads with MiXCR, one entry per CDR3 protein. The sample consists of hundreds of thousands of distinct CDR3 sequences, about a sixth of them appearing once. The V gene's germline CDR1 is SNHLY and CDR2 FYNNEI. V was cut by 7 bases and J by 3 bases, with 10 bases left in between. The CDR3 extends over 13 amino acids. This same sample was also part of a study on T cells in Graves' hyperthyroidism and ophthalmopathy. From that report: Blood shared most expanded thyroid clonotypes above 0.001.

The TCR originated in a woman between 25 and 40 years old with Graves disease. The rearrangement uses TRBV2 and TRBJ2-1, with D hard to call. The input for sequencing was peripheral blood mononuclear cells (PBMCs), taken at new diagnosis, from a patient treated with antithyroid drugs. The CDR3 loop reads CASTVKSYNEQFF. DNA for the CDR3: TGTGCCAGCACCGTTAAAAGCTACAATGAGCAGTTCTTC.